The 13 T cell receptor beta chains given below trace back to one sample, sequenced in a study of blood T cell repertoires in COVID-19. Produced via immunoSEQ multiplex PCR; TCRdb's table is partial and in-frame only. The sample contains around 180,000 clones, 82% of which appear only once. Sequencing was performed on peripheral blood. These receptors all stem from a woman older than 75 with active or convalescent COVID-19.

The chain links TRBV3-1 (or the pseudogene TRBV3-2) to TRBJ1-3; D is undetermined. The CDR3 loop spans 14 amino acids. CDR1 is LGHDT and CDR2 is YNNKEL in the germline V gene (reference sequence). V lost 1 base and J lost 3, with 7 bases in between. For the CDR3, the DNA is TGTGCCAGCAGCCAAGTGGGAGGTGGAAACACCATATATTTT. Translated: CASSQVGGGNTIYF.

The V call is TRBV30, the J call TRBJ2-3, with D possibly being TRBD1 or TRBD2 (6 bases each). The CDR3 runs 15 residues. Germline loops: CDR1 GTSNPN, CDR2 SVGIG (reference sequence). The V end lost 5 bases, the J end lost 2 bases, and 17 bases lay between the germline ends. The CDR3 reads CAWDRLGGNTDTQYF. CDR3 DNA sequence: TGTGCCTGGGACAGGTTGGGGGGAAACACAGATACGCAGTATTTT.

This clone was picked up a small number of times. CDR3 nucleotides: TGTGCCAGCCACCAGCTACAGGGCAAATATGGCTACACCTTC. Translated: CASHQLQGKYGYTF. The genes are TRBV28 and TRBJ1-2, with D possibly TRBD1 on 6 matching bases. V was pared by 8 bases and J by 5 bases, with 18 bases between. The CDR3 is made up of 14 amino acids. Germline CDR1 MDHEN, CDR2 SYDVKM.

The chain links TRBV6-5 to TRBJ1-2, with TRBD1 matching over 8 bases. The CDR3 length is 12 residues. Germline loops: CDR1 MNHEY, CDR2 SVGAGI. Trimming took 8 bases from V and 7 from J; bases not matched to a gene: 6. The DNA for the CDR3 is TGTGCCAGCCGAACCGGGACAGGTGGCTACACCTTC. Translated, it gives CASRTGTGGYTF.

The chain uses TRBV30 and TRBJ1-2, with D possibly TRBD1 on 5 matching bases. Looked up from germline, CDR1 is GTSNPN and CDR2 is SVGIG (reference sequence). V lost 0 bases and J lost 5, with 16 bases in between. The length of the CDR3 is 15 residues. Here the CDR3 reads CAWSVQQGLGYGYTF. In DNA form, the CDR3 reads TGTGCCTGGAGTGTACAGCAGGGCTTAGGATATGGCTACACCTTC.

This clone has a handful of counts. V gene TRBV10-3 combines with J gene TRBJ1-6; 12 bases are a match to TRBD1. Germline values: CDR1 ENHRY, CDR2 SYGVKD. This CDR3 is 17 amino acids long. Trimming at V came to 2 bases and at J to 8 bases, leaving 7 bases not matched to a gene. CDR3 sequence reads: CAISETGTGGRDSPLHF. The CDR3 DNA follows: TGTGCCATCAGTGAGACCGGGACAGGGGGCAGGGATTCACCCCTCCACTTT.

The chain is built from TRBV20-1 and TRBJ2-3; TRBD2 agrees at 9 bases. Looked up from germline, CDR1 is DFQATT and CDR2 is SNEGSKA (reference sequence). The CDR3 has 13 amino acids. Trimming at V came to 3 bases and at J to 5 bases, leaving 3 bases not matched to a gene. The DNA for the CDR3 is TGCAGTGCTAGTTTTAGCGGGAGAGATACGCAGTATTTT. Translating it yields CSASFSGRDTQYF.

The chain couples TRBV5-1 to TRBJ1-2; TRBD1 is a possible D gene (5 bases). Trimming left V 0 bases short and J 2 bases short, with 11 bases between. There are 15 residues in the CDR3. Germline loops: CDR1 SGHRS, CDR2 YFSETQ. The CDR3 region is CASSLAVAGNYGYTF. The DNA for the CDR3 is TGCGCCAGCAGCTTGGCCGTGGCAGGGAACTATGGCTACACCTTC.

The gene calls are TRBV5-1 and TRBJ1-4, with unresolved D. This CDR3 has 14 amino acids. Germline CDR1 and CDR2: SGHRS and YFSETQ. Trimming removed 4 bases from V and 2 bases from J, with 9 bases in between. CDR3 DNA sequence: TGCGCCAGCAGCCAGACGGGGACTAATGAAAAACTGTTTTTT. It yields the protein CASSQTGTNEKLFF.

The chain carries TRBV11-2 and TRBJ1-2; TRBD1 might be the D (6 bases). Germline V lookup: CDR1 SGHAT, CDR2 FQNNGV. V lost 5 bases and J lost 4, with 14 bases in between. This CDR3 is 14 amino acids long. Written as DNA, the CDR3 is TGTGCCAGCAGCCCGGGACATACCTCCTATGGCTACACCTTC. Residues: CASSPGHTSYGYTF.

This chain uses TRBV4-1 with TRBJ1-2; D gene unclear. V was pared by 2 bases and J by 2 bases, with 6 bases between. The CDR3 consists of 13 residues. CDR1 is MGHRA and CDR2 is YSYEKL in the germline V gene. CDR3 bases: TGCGCCAGCAGCCAAAGAGGGAACTATGGCTACACCTTC. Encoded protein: CASSQRGNYGYTF.

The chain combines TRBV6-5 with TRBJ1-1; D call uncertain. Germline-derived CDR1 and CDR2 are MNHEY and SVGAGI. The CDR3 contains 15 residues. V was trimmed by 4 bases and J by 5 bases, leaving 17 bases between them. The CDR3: CASSLLGPGETEAFF. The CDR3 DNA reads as TGTGCCAGCAGTTTACTAGGCCCCGGGGAAACTGAAGCTTTCTTT.

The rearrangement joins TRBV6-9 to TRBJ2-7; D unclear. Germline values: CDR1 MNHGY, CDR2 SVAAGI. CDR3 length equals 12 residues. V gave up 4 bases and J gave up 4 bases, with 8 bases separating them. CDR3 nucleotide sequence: TGTGCCAGCAGTTTGGAGAAATACGAGCAGTACTTC. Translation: CASSLEKYEQYF.